Here is one T cell receptor (beta chain) with its context. The target antigen is unknown. These data are taken from a study of cytomegalovirus exposure and HLA in healthy donors. Study summary: Of more than 350 genotyped donors, around 84% clustered with self-reported Caucasian donors. Study-level points and caveats: Within an earlier analysis, most TCR beta V segments proved productive either about 90% or about 30% of the time.

PCR amplification relied on 60 Vbeta primers (plus 13 Jbeta primers). Libraries were prepared by immunoSEQ multiplex PCR; TCRdb keeps only in-frame clonotypes and omits some of them. Of tens of thousands of clones listed, around 77% are singletons. Trimming cost V 3 bases and J 8 bases; bases outside gene matches: 5. The CDR3 is 14 residues long. Germline V gene sequence: CDR1 SGHRS, CDR2 YFSETQ. The source is a young man in good health and CMV-seronegative. V gene TRBV5-1 combines with J gene TRBJ1-2; 12 bases are shared with TRBD1. Sequencing input: PBMCs. CDR3 nucleotide sequence: TGCGCCAGCAGCTCCGGGACAGGGGGCGAGGGCTACACCTTC. Translation gives CASSSGTGGEGYTF.